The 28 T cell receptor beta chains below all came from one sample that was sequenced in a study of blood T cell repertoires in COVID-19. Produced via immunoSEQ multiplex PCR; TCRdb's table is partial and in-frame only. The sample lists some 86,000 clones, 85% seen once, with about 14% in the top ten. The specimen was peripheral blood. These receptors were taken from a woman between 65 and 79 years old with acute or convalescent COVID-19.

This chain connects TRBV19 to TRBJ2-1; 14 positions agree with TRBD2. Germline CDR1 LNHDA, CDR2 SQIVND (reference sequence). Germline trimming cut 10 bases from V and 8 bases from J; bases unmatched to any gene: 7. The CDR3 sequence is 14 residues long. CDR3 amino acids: CATKTSGGADEQFF. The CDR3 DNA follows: TGTGCCACCAAGACTAGCGGGGGGGCTGATGAGCAGTTCTTC. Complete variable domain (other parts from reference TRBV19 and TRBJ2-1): DGGITQSPKYLFRKEGQNVTLSCEQNLNHDAMYWYRQDPGQGLRLIYYSQIVNDFQKGDIAEGYSVSREKKESFPLTVTSAQKNPTAFYLCATKTSGGADEQFFGPGTRLTVL.

The CDR3 sequence is CASSVEGTANYGYTF. DNA for the CDR3: TGTGCCAGCAGCGTAGAAGGGACAGCTAACTATGGCTACACCTTC. The chain couples TRBV9 to TRBJ1-2, with TRBD1 matching over 7 bases. CDR1 SGDLS and CDR2 YYNGEE come from the germline V gene. J gave up 0 bases and V 0 bases, and 2 bases lay outside the gene matches. The CDR3 length is 15 residues.

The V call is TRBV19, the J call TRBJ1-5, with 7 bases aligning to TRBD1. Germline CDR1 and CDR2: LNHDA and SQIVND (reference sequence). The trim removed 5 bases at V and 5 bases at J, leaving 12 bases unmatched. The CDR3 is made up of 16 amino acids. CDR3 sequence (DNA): TGTGCCAGTAGTCCACGGACAGGCCGACGCGATCAGCCCCAGCATTTT. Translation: CASSPRTGRRDQPQHF. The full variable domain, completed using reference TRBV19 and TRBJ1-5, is DGGITQSPKYLFRKEGQNVTLSCEQNLNHDAMYWYRQDPGQGLRLIYYSQIVNDFQKGDIAEGYSVSREKKESFPLTVTSAQKNPTAFYLCASSPRTGRRDQPQHFGDGTRLSIL.

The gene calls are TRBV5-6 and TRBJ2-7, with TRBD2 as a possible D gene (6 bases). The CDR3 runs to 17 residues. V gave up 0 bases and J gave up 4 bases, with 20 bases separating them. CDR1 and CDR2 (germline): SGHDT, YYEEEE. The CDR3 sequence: CASSLAAIWDSQYEQYV. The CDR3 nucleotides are TGTGCCAGCAGCTTGGCCGCCATTTGGGACTCGCAATACGAGCAGTACGTC.

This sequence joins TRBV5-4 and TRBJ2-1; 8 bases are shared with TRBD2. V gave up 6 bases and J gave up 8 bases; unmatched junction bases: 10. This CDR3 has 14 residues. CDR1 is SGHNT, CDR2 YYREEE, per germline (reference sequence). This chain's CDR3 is CASTVAAGVYEQFF. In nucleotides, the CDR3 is TGTGCCAGCACCGTCGCAGCGGGGGTTTATGAGCAGTTCTTC.

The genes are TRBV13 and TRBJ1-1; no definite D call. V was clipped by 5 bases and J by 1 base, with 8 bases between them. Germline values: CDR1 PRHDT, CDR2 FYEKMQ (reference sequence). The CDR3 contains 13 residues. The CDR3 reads CASSLSPNTEAFF. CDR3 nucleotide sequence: TGTGCCAGCAGCCTTAGTCCGAACACTGAAGCTTTCTTT.

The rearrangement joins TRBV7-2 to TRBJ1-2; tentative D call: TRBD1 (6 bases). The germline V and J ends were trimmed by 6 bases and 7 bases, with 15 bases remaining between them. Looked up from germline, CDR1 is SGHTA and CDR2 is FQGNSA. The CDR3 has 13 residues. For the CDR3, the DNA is TGTGCCAGCAGTTTAACAGGGATCGCTGGCTACACCTTC. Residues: CASSLTGIAGYTF.

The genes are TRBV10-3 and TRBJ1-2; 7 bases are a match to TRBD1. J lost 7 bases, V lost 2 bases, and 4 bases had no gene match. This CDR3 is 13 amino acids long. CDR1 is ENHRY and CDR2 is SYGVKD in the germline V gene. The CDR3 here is CAISEDRAGGYTF. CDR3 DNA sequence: TGTGCCATCAGTGAGGACAGGGCAGGTGGCTACACCTTC.

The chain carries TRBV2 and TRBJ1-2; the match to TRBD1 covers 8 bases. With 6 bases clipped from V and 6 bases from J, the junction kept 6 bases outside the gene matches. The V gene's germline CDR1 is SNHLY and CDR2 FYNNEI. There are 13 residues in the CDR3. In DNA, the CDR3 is TGTGCCAGCAGGGACAGGGAAGGGGATGGCTACACCTTC. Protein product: CASRDREGDGYTF. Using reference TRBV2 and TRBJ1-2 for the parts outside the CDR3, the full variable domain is EPEVTQTPSHQVTQMGQEVILRCVPISNHLYFYWYRQILGQKVEFLVSFYNNEISEKSEIFDDQFSVERPDGSNFTLKIRSTKLEDSAMYFCASRDREGDGYTFGSGTRLTVV.

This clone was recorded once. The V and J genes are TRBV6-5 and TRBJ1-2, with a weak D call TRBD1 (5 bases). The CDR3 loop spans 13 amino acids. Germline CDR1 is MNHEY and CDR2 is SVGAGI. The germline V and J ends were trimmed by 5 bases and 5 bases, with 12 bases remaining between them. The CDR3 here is CASSPIDSYGYTF. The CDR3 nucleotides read TGTGCCAGCAGTCCTATCGACAGTTATGGCTACACCTTC.

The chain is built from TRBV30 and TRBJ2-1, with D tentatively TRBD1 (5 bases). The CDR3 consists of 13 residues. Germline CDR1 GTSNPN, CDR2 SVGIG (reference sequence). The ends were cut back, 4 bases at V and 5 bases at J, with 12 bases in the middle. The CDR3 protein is CAWTGRVDNEQFF. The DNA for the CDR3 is TGTGCCTGGACTGGCAGGGTGGACAATGAGCAGTTCTTC.

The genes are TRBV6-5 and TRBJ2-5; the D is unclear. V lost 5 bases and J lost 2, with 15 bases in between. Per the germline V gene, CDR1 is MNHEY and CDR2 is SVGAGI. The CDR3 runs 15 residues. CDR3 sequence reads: CASSRLANEQETQYF. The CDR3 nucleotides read TGTGCCAGCAGTCGCTTGGCAAACGAACAAGAGACCCAGTACTTC.

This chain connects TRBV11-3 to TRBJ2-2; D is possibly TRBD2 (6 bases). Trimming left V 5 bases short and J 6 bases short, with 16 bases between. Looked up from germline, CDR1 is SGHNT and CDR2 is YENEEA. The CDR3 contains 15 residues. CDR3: CASSPPGTSSGELFF. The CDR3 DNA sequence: TGTGCCAGCAGCCCTCCCGGGACTTCCTCCGGGGAGCTGTTTTTT.

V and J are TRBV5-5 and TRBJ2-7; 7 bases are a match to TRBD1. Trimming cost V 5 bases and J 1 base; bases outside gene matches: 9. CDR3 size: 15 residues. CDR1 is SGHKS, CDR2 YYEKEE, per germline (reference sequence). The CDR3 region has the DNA TGTGCCAGCAGACAAGCCGGGACAGCATCCTACGAGCAGTACGTC. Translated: CASRQAGTASYEQYV.

CDR3 in DNA: TGTGCCAGCAGTTCACCCGGGACAGGGGATCAGCCCCAGCATTTT. Translating gives CASSSPGTGDQPQHF. This rearrangement joins TRBV28 to TRBJ1-5; 10 nucleotides match TRBD1. With 4 bases clipped from V and 5 bases from J, the junction kept 5 bases outside the gene matches. Germline lookup yields CDR1 MDHEN and CDR2 SYDVKM. CDR3 length: 15 amino acids.

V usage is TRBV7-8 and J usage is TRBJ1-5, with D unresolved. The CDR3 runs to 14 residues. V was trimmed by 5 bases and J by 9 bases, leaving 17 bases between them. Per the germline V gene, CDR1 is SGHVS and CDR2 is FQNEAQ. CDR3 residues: CASSPAAPQGPQHF. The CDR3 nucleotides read TGTGCCAGCAGCCCCGCAGCGCCTCAAGGGCCCCAGCATTTT.

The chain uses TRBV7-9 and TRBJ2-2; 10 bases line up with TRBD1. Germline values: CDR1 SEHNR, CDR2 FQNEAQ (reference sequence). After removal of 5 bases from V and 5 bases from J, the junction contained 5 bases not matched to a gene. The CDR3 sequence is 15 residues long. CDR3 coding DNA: TGTGCCAGCAGCGGGGGACAGGGGTGGACCGGGGAGCTGTTTTTT. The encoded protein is CASSGGQGWTGELFF. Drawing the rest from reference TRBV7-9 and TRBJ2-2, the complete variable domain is DTGVSQNPRHKITKRGQNVTFRCDPISEHNRLYWYRQTLGQGPEFLTYFQNEAQLEKSRLLSDRFSAERPKGSFSTLEIQRTEQGDSAMYLCASSGGQGWTGELFFGEGSRLTVL.

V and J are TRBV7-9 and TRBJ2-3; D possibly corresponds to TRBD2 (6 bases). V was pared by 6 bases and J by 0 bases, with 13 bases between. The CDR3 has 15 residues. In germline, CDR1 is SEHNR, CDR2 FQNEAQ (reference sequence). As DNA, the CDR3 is TGTGCCAGCAGTTCACTAGCCATTAGCACAGATACGCAGTATTTT. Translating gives CASSSLAISTDTQYF.

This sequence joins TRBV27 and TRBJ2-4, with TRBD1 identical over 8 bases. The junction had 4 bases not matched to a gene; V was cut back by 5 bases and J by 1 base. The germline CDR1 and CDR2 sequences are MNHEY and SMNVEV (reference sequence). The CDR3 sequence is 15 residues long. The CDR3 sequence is CASSHYRGAKNIQYF. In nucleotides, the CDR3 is TGTGCCAGCAGTCACTACAGGGGGGCCAAAAACATTCAGTACTTC.

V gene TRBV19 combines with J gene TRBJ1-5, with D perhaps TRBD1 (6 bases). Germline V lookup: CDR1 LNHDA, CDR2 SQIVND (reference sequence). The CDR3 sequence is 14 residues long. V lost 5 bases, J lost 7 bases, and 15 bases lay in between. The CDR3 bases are TGTGCCAGTAGTTTACAGGGATCCAGGCAGCCCCAGCATTTT. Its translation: CASSLQGSRQPQHF.

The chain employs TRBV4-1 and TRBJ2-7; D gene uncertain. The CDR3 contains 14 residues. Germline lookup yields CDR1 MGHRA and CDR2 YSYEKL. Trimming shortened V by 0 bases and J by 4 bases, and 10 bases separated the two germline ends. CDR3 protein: CASSQDGPGYEQYV. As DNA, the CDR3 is TGCGCCAGCAGCCAAGATGGGCCCGGATACGAGCAGTACGTC.

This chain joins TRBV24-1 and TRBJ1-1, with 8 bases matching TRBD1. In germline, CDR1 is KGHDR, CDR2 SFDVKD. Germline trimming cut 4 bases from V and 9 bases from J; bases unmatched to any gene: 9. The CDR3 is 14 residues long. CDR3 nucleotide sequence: TGTGCCACCAGTGAAGGGCAGGGGGCAAAGAAAGCTTTCTTT. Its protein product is CATSEGQGAKKAFF.

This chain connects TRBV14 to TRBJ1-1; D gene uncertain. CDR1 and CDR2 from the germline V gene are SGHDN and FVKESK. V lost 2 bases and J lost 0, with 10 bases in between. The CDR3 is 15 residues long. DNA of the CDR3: TGTGCCAGCAGCCAACGAAAGCCCCTGAACACTGAAGCTTTCTTT. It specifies CASSQRKPLNTEAFF.

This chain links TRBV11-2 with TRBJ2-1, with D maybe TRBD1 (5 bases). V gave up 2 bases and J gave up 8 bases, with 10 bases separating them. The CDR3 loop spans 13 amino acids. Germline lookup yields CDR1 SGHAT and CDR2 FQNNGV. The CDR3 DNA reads TGTGCCAGCAGCTTACAGGGTTTCGATGAGCAGTTCTTC. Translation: CASSLQGFDEQFF.

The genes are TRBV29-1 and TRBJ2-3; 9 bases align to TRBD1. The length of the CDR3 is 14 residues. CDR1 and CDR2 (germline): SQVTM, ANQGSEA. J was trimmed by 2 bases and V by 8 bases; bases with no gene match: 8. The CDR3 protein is CSLSGTGYTDTQYF. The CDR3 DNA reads TGCAGCTTATCCGGGACAGGGTACACAGATACGCAGTATTTT.

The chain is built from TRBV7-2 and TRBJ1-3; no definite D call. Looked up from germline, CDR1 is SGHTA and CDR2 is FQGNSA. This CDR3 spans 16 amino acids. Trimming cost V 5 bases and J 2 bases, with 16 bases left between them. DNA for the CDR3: TGTGCCAGCAGCCTATCGGGATCGTCGACTGGAAACACCATATATTTT. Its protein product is CASSLSGSSTGNTIYF.

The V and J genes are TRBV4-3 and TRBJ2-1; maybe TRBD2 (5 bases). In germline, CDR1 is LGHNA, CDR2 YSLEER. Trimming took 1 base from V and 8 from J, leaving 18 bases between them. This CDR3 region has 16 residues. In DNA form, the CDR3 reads TGCGCCAGCAGCCAAGCTCCGGTGACTAAGCTTGATGAGCAGTTCTTC. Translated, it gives CASSQAPVTKLDEQFF.

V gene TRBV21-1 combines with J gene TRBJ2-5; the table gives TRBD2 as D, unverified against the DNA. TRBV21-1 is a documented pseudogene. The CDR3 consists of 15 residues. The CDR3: CASSKGRTRLETQYF. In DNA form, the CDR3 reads TGTGCCAGCAGCAAAGGAAGGACTAGATTAGAGACCCAGTACTTC.